Sequencing of this T cell receptor (beta chain) was carried out in a study of T cells in Graves' hyperthyroidism and ophthalmopathy. Germline V CDR1 and CDR2: SEHNR, FQNEAQ (reference sequence). V lost 8 bases and J lost 10; bases outside the gene matches: 7. The CDR3 is made up of 12 amino acids. Graves' hyperthyroidism is called stable when ophthalmopathy does not progress within 18 months. TCR beta CDR3 sequences were amplified from RNA transcripts. When the TCR CDR3 underwent first-round RT-PCR, the HTBI primer set was used. Using its own MiXCR run on the multiplex PCR reads, TCRdb lists one record per CDR3 protein. The sample lists more than 300,000 distinct CDR3 sequences, roughly 13% occurring once. This clonotype was observed many times.

This TCR was recovered from a woman aged 55-75 years with Graves' hyperthyroidism. Sequenced sample: blood. J is TRBJ1-2 and V is TRBV7-9, with 10 bases that match TRBD1. CDR3 in amino acids: CASDRGPAPYTF. DNA of the CDR3: TGTGCCAGCGACAGGGGGCCCGCTCCCTACACCTTC.